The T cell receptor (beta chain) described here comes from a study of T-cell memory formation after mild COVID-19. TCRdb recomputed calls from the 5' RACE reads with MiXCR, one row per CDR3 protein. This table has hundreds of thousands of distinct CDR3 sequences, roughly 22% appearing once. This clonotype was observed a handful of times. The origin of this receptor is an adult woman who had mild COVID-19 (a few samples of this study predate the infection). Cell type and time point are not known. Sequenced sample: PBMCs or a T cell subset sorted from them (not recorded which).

The CDR3 DNA reads TGTGCCACCAGCAGGGGGACAGGGGGAATCGGGGAGCTGTTTTTT. Translation gives CATSRGTGGIGELFF. The chain couples TRBV15 to TRBJ2-2; the match to TRBD1 covers 11 bases. The CDR3 totals 15 residues. J was trimmed by 7 bases and V by 3 bases; bases with no gene match: 4. Germline loops: CDR1 LNHNV, CDR2 YYDKDF (reference sequence). The full variable domain, completed using reference TRBV15 and TRBJ2-2, is DAMVIQNPRYQVTQFGKPVTLSCSQTLNHNVMYWYQQKSSQAPKLLFHYYDKDFNNEADTPDNFQSRRPNTSFCFLDIRSPGLGDTAMYLCATSRGTGGIGELFFGEGSRLTVL.